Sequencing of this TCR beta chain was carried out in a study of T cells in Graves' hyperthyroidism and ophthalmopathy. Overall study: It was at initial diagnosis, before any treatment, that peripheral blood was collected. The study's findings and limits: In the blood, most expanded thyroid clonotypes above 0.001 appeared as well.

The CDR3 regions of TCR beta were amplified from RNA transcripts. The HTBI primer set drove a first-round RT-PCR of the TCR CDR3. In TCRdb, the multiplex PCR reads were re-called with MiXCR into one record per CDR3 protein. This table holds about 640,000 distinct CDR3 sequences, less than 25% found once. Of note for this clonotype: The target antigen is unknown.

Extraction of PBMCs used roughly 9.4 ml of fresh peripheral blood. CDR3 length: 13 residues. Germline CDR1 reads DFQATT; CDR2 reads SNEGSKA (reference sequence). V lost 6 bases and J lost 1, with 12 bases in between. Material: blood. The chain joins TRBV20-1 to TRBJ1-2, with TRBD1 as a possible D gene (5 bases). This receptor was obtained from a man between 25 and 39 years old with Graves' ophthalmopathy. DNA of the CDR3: TGCAGTGCACGGGACGGACGTAACTATGGCTACACCTTC. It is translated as CSARDGRNYGYTF.